The next 19 T cell receptor beta chains were all read from a single sample in a study of T cell responses to AZD1222 COVID-19 vaccine. Repertoires were generated with immunoSEQ multiplex PCR, while TCRdb's copy carries only in-frame clones and drops some. The sample has 150,000 or so clones, around nine tenths seen once. Source: peripheral blood, taken on day 0 of AZD1222 vaccination. These receptors originate from an adult in good health.

CDR3 sequence reads: CASSNRGLYEQYF. Written as DNA, the CDR3 is TGCGCCAGCAGTAACAGGGGGCTTTACGAGCAGTACTTC. The chain links TRBV5-1 to TRBJ2-7; 9 bases line up with TRBD1. Germline values: CDR1 SGHRS, CDR2 YFSETQ. J was trimmed by 4 bases and V by 5 bases; bases with no gene match: 4. CDR3 length: 13 amino acids. The variable domain in full, with the rest retrieved from reference TRBV5-1 and TRBJ2-7, is KAGVTQTPRYLIKTRGQQVTLSCSPISGHRSVSWYQQTPGQGLQFLFEYFSETQRNKGNFPGRFSGRQFSNSRSEMNVSTLELGDSALYLCASSNRGLYEQYFGPGTRLTVT.

This clone was observed a single time. This rearrangement joins TRBV5-6 to TRBJ2-7; no clear D gene. Trimming cost V 0 bases and J 2 bases, with 9 bases left between them. Germline values: CDR1 SGHDT, CDR2 YYEEEE. This CDR3 has 14 residues. CDR3: CASSLGLLAYEQYF. The CDR3, as DNA: TGTGCCAGCAGCTTGGGGCTTTTGGCCTACGAGCAGTACTTC.

The chain couples TRBV5-1 to TRBJ1-4; no reliable D call. The CDR3 runs 15 residues. Germline V gives CDR1 SGHRS, CDR2 YFSETQ. The V gene lost 0 bases and the J gene lost 5 bases, with 11 bases spanning the gap. The CDR3 reads CASSLVPDPNEKLFF. The CDR3 region has the DNA TGCGCCAGCAGCTTGGTTCCAGACCCCAATGAAAAACTGTTTTTT.

The gene calls are TRBV20-1 and TRBJ1-2, with a possible D match to TRBD1 (6 bases). The ends were cut back, 3 bases at V and 10 bases at J, with 18 bases in the middle. The CDR3 has 13 amino acids. The germline V gene encodes CDR1 DFQATT and CDR2 SNEGSKA (reference sequence). Here the CDR3 reads CSASFRGAGDYTF. CDR3 nucleotides: TGCAGTGCTAGTTTTAGGGGGGCAGGTGACTACACCTTC.

The chain couples TRBV28 to TRBJ2-5; TRBD1 matches at 9 bases. Germline V gene data show CDR1 as MDHEN and CDR2 as SYDVKM. Germline trimming cut 2 bases from V and 5 bases from J; bases unmatched to any gene: 6. This CDR3 has 15 residues. The CDR3 sequence is CASSLGTGGRETQYF. For the CDR3, the DNA is TGTGCCAGCAGTTTAGGAACAGGGGGCAGGGAGACCCAGTACTTC.

The V gene is TRBV28, the J gene TRBJ1-3; TRBD1 might be the D (6 bases). V was clipped by 3 bases and J by 0 bases, with 18 bases between them. Germline CDR1 and CDR2: MDHEN and SYDVKM. The CDR3 is made up of 18 amino acids. The CDR3 reads CASSFPLGGIGSGNTIYF. In nucleotides, the CDR3 is TGTGCCAGCAGTTTCCCCCTTGGGGGCATTGGCTCTGGAAACACCATATATTTT.

The chain has TRBV24-1 and TRBJ2-7; 8 nucleotides match TRBD1. Trimming took 3 bases from V and 0 from J; bases not matched to a gene: 3. CDR1 KGHDR and CDR2 SFDVKD come from the germline V gene. The CDR3 loop spans 15 amino acids. CDR3 region: CATSDPGQVSYEQYF. DNA of the CDR3: TGTGCCACCAGTGATCCGGGACAGGTCTCCTACGAGCAGTACTTC.

The chain uses TRBV10-2 and TRBJ1-1, with D tentatively TRBD1 (5 bases). V was trimmed by 0 bases and J by 3 bases, leaving 11 bases between them. This CDR3 comprises 15 residues. Germline V gene data show CDR1 as WSHSY and CDR2 as SAAADI. CDR3 loop: CASSESSGRDTEAFF. The CDR3 DNA is TGCGCCAGCAGTGAGTCGTCGGGCAGGGACACTGAAGCTTTCTTT.

In DNA form, the CDR3 reads TGTGCCAGCAGCTTAGCCCCAGGGGGCTATGGCTACACCTTC. This encodes CASSLAPGGYGYTF. The chain joins TRBV11-2 to TRBJ1-2; TRBD1 aligns across 7 bases. Germline CDR1 SGHAT, CDR2 FQNNGV. The length of the CDR3 is 14 residues. After removal of 1 base from V and 4 bases from J, the junction contained 3 bases not matched to a gene.

This chain uses TRBV15 with TRBJ2-1, with 13 bases that match TRBD2. From germline, CDR1 is LNHNV and CDR2 YYDKDF (reference sequence). This CDR3 contains 15 residues. V shed 1 base, J shed 6 bases, and the junction held 0 bases outside the gene matches. The CDR3 is CATSRGTSGSNEQFF. The CDR3 DNA reads TGTGCCACCAGCAGAGGGACTAGCGGGAGCAATGAGCAGTTCTTC.

V gene TRBV6-1 combines with J gene TRBJ2-7, with TRBD1 matching over 7 bases. Germline assignment: CDR1 MNHNS and CDR2 SASEGT. After removal of 3 bases from V and 6 bases from J, the junction contained 11 bases not matched to a gene. This CDR3 comprises 15 residues. CDR3 in amino acids: CASSDPRTTGAEQYF. The CDR3 DNA reads as TGTGCCAGCAGTGACCCCCGTACTACAGGGGCCGAGCAGTACTTC.

The chain carries TRBV4-2 and TRBJ2-3; 9 bases are shared with TRBD1. The CDR3 sequence is 15 residues long. The germline gives CDR1 LGHNA, CDR2 YNFKEQ. Trimming at V came to 5 bases and at J to 3 bases, leaving 6 bases not matched to a gene. CDR3 DNA sequence: TGTGCCAGCAGCACCACAGGGGGCGGAACAGATACGCAGTATTTT. It translates to CASSTTGGGTDTQYF.

The V call is TRBV19, the J call TRBJ2-2, with D perhaps assigned TRBD1 or TRBD2 (7 bases each). This CDR3 region has 17 residues. V was shortened by 7 bases and J by 7 bases, with 25 bases between the two germline ends. CDR1 and CDR2 from the germline V gene are LNHDA and SQIVND (reference sequence). DNA for the CDR3: TGTGCCAGTACCCACACCACAGGGGAGGGAGTCGACGGGGAGCTGTTTTTT. It yields the protein CASTHTTGEGVDGELFF.

This chain uses TRBV27 with TRBJ1-2, with D possibly TRBD1 on 6 matching bases. Per germline, CDR1 MNHEY and CDR2 SMNVEV (reference sequence). V lost 2 bases and J 2 bases, leaving 15 bases between the germline ends. This CDR3 is built from 16 residues. The CDR3 DNA reads TGTGCCAGCAGTTTAAATAGGGACATCTCGAACTATGGCTACACCTTC. Translated, it gives CASSLNRDISNYGYTF.

CDR3 region: CASSLVLAATQETQYF. The CDR3 DNA sequence: TGTGCCAGCAGCTTGGTGTTAGCAGCGACTCAAGAGACCCAGTACTTC. The chain links TRBV5-5 to TRBJ2-5; no definite D call. CDR3 length: 16 residues. Trimming stripped 0 bases from V and 2 bases from J, with 14 bases between. Germline CDR1 and CDR2: SGHKS and YYEKEE (reference sequence).

CDR3 bases: TGTGCCAGTAGTCCCGGGGTAGCGGCGAACACCGGGGAGCTGTTTTTT. This translates into CASSPGVAANTGELFF. This chain joins TRBV19 and TRBJ2-2; D perhaps matches TRBD2 (6 bases). Germline assignment: CDR1 LNHDA and CDR2 SQIVND (reference sequence). This CDR3 spans 16 amino acids. The V end lost 5 bases, the J end lost 0 bases, and 13 bases lay between the germline ends.

This chain connects TRBV3-1 (or the pseudogene TRBV3-2) to TRBJ1-4; no clear D gene. The germline CDR1 and CDR2 sequences are LGHDT and YNNKEL (reference sequence). V dropped 2 bases and J dropped 0 bases, with 13 bases sitting between them. This CDR3 is 17 amino acids long. The CDR3 nucleotides read TGTGCCAGCAGCCAATCCGATGTCGGCGCAACTAATGAAAAACTGTTTTTT. Its translation: CASSQSDVGATNEKLFF.

About this clone itself: Other DNA sequences from this sample encode an identical CDR3 as well. The rearrangement links TRBV28 to TRBJ2-7, with unresolved D. CDR1 is MDHEN, CDR2 SYDVKM, per germline. The germline V and J ends were trimmed by 3 bases and 1 base, with 4 bases remaining between them. The CDR3 is 12 amino acids. The CDR3 reads CASSLYSYEQYF. CDR3 sequence (DNA): TGTGCCAGCAGTTTGTATTCCTACGAGCAGTACTTC. The full variable domain, completed using reference TRBV28 and TRBJ2-7, is DVKVTQSSRYLVKRTGEKVFLECVQDMDHENMFWYRQDPGLGLRLIYFSYDVKMKEKGDIPEGYSVSREKKERFSLILESASTNQTSMYLCASSLYSYEQYFGPGTRLTVT.

The chain carries TRBV10-1 and TRBJ2-3; the D is unclear. CDR1 is WNHNN and CDR2 is SYGVQD in the germline V gene (reference sequence). The CDR3 has 12 amino acids. The ends were cut back, 4 bases at V and 1 base at J, with 3 bases in the middle. The CDR3 is CASSARTDTQYF. The CDR3 DNA is TGCGCCAGCAGTGCCCGCACAGATACGCAGTATTTT.